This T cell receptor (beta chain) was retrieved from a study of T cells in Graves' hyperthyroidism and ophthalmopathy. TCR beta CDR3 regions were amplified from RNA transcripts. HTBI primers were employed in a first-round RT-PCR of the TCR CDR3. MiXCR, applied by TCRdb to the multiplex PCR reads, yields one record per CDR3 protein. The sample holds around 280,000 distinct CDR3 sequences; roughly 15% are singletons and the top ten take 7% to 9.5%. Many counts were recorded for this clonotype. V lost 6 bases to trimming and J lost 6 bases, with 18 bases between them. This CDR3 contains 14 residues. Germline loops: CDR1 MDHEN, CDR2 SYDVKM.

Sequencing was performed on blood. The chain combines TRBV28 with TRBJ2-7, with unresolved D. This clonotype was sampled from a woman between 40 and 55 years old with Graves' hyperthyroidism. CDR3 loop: CASSYDGAYSEQYF. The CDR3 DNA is TGTGCCAGCAGCTATGACGGCGCCTATAGCGAGCAGTACTTC. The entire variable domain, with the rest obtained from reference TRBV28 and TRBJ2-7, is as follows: DVKVTQSSRYLVKRTGEKVFLECVQDMDHENMFWYRQDPGLGLRLIYFSYDVKMKEKGDIPEGYSVSREKKERFSLILESASTNQTSMYLCASSYDGAYSEQYFGPGTRLTVT.